One and the same sample provided the 10 T cell receptor beta chains below, sequenced in a study of T cells in Graves' hyperthyroidism and ophthalmopathy. Amplified regions were TCR beta CDR3 sequences from RNA transcripts. In the first-round RT-PCR of the TCR CDR3, the HTBI primer set was used. TCRdb re-called the multiplex PCR reads through MiXCR, storing one row per CDR3 protein. The sample has some 620,000 distinct CDR3 sequences, around 15% seen once. Sequenced material: blood. These TCRs come from a woman aged 30 to 39 with Graves' hyperthyroidism.

There are a few counts of this clonotype. V usage is TRBV13 and J usage is TRBJ2-3; 15 nucleotides align to TRBD2. The CDR3 is made up of 16 amino acids. With 4 bases clipped from V and 7 bases from J, the junction kept 6 bases outside the gene matches. Germline CDR1 is PRHDT and CDR2 is FYEKMQ (reference sequence). CDR3 sequence (DNA): TGTGCCAGCAGCTGGACTAGCGGGAGGGCCGGGAATACGCAGTATTTT. Its translation: CASSWTSGRAGNTQYF.

This clonotype has ten or more counts. This chain uses TRBV6-1 with TRBJ1-1; TRBD1 might be the D (5 bases). The CDR3 sequence is 11 residues long. Trimming removed 7 bases at V and 4 bases at J, with 7 bases between. Germline V gives CDR1 MNHNS, CDR2 SASEGT. The CDR3 region has the DNA TGTGCCAGCACAGGGCCCACTGAAGCTTTCTTT. Translated, it gives CASTGPTEAFF.

This clonotype has a count of ten or more. The CDR3 DNA is TGTGCCAGCTCCAGGGACATGCTACTCTATGGCTACACCTTC. Its protein product is CASSRDMLLYGYTF. V usage is TRBV7-2 and J usage is TRBJ1-2, with D possibly matching TRBD1 (6 bases). The V and J ends lost 8 bases and 4 bases respectively, with 17 bases between them. The CDR3 loop spans 14 amino acids. The germline CDR1 and CDR2 sequences are SGHTA and FQGNSA.

This clonotype showed up just a few times. This sequence joins TRBV19 and TRBJ1-2; D is unresolved. This CDR3 is 12 amino acids long. Germline assignment: CDR1 LNHDA and CDR2 SQIVND (reference sequence). Trimming removed 10 bases from V and 4 bases from J, with 13 bases in between. The CDR3 protein is CATLLRGYGYTF. Here the CDR3 DNA reads TGTGCCACCCTGCTCCGGGGCTATGGCTACACCTTC.

This chain links TRBV11-2 with TRBJ1-5; D is undetermined. Trimming took 3 bases from V and 5 from J, leaving 14 bases between them. There are 15 residues in the CDR3. CDR1 is SGHAT and CDR2 is FQNNGV in the germline V gene. This CDR3 is CASSFSLDGDQPQHF. CDR3 in DNA: TGTGCCAGCAGCTTTTCGCTCGATGGGGATCAGCCCCAGCATTTT.

This clonotype turned up a few times. The chain carries TRBV10-3 and TRBJ1-5; D remains ambiguous. Germline assignment: CDR1 ENHRY and CDR2 SYGVKD. The V end lost 3 bases, the J end lost 3 bases, and 6 bases lay between the germline ends. This CDR3 spans 13 amino acids. CDR3 in DNA: TGTGCCATCAGTGAAACAGTCAATCAGCCCCAGCATTTT. It yields the protein CAISETVNQPQHF.

This clonotype was seen repeatedly, ten times or more. The chain combines TRBV2 with TRBJ1-1; TRBD1 matches 8 bases. CDR1 is SNHLY and CDR2 is FYNNEI in the germline V gene. J gave up 7 bases and V 7 bases, and 11 bases lay outside the gene matches. The CDR3 contains 14 residues. The DNA of the CDR3 is TGTGCCAGCACCTCGGACAGGGATGGCGGTGAAGCTTTCTTT. Its translation: CASTSDRDGGEAFF. The variable domain in full, completed from reference TRBV2 and TRBJ1-1, reads EPEVTQTPSHQVTQMGQEVILRCVPISNHLYFYWYRQILGQKVEFLVSFYNNEISEKSEIFDDQFSVERPDGSNFTLKIRSTKLEDSAMYFCASTSDRDGGEAFFGQGTRLTVV.

Many counts were recorded for this clonotype. The chain couples TRBV5-1 to TRBJ2-7, with D possibly TRBD1 on 5 matching bases. This CDR3 comprises 15 residues. V lost 0 bases to trimming and J lost 2 bases, with 12 bases between them. Germline assignment: CDR1 SGHRS and CDR2 YFSETQ. The CDR3 DNA follows: TGCGCCAGCAGCTTGGCTCAGGGCCACACCTACGAGCAGTACTTC. Encoded protein: CASSLAQGHTYEQYF.

This clonotype was detected only a few times. The chain combines TRBV28 with TRBJ1-6, with TRBD1 matching 10 bases. This CDR3 contains 15 residues. CDR1 and CDR2 (germline): MDHEN, SYDVKM. V shed 5 bases and J 7 bases; nucleotides not matched to a gene: 5. CDR3 protein: CASSHGTGANSPLHF. CDR3 coding DNA: TGTGCCAGCAGTCACGGGACAGGGGCAAATTCACCCCTCCACTTT.

The table lists this clonotype with many counts. The chain uses TRBV20-1 and TRBJ2-2, with TRBD2 identical over 11 bases. V lost 4 bases and J lost 1; bases outside the gene matches: 2. Germline V gene lookup returns CDR1 DFQATT and CDR2 SNEGSKA (reference sequence). The CDR3 is made up of 15 amino acids. CDR3 amino acids: CSATGTSGNTGELFF. CDR3 coding DNA: TGCAGTGCTACCGGGACTAGCGGGAACACCGGGGAGCTGTTTTTT.